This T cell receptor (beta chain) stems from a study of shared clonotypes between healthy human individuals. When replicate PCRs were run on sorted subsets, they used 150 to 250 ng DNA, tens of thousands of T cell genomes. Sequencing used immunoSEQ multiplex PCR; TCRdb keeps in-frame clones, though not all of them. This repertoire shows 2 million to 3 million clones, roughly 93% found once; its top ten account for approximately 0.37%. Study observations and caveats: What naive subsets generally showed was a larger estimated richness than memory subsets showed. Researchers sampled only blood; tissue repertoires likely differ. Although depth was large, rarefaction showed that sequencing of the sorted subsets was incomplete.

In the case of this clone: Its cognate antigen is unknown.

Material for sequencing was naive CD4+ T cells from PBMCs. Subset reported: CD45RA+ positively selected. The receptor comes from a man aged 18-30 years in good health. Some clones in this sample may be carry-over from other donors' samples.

The CDR3 DNA is TGTGCCAGCAGTTACCATTCCTGGCAGTATTTT. Translated: CASSYHSWQYF. The V gene is TRBV6-5, the J gene TRBJ2-3; D is uncertain. Germline values: CDR1 MNHEY, CDR2 SVGAGI. The CDR3 runs 11 residues. Between the trimmed V and J ends, which lost 2 bases and 11 bases, there was a span of 8 bases.